Listed here is a single T cell receptor beta chain. The antigen is not known. The data were obtained in a study of shared clonotypes between healthy human individuals. TCRdb's table, derived via immunoSEQ multiplex PCR, lists solely in-frame clones and lacks some. The profile shows more than 2 million clones, around 93% of them singletons. Naive CD8 cells were CD45RO-negative, positively selected for CCR7, excluding terminally differentiated effector memory CD45RA+ cells. Germline V gene data show CDR1 as SGHNT and CDR2 as YYREEE (reference sequence). The CDR3 has 15 residues. Losses at the gene ends were 3 bases for V and 2 bases for J; bases not matched to a gene: 7. Notes on the study in general: Among several donors, roughly 5% of naive CD4 clonotypes were found in common. Compared with memory subsets, naive subsets generally had larger estimated richness. The authors sampled blood alone, and tissue repertoires likely differ.

Sequencing was performed on naive CD8+ T cells from PBMCs. The receptor comes from a man aged 18 to 29 in good health. Some clones in this sample may be carry-over from other donors' samples. The V and J genes are TRBV5-4 and TRBJ2-5, with 7 bases that match TRBD1. CDR3 amino acids: CASSYSPGQQETQYF. The CDR3 coding sequence is TGTGCCAGCAGCTATTCGCCGGGACAGCAAGAGACCCAGTACTTC.